The clone carrying this T cell receptor (beta chain) has at least ten counts. Antigen unknown. V trimming: 7 bases; J trimming: 5 bases; junction bases outside the gene matches: 13. The germline CDR1 and CDR2 sequences are SNHLY and FYNNEI. CDR3 length equals 15 residues. Investigators amplified TCR beta CDR3 regions from RNA transcripts. Investigators did first-round RT-PCR with HTBI primers, then second-round multiplex PCR. TCRdb processed the multiplex PCR reads anew with MiXCR; each CDR3 protein has one entry. The sample contains around 1.1 million distinct CDR3 sequences, about two fifths of which appear only once. This sample was included in a study of Graves' ophthalmopathy and Graves' hyperthyroidism. On the study more broadly: Absence of ophthalmopathy within 18 months of follow-up defined stable hyperthyroidism.

Study-level results: Discriminating ophthalmopathy from stable hyperthyroidism, a 13-signature model attained a sensitivity of around 87% and a specificity of about 81%.

The V and J genes are TRBV2 and TRBJ1-2, with 7 nucleotides matching TRBD1. The sample comprised peripheral blood or thyroid tissue (not recorded which). The sequence derives from an adult man with Graves' hyperthyroidism. The DNA for the CDR3 is TGTGCCAGCACCCAAGGGGGCAGGGGGAGGTATGGCTACACCTTC. Its translation: CASTQGGRGRYGYTF.